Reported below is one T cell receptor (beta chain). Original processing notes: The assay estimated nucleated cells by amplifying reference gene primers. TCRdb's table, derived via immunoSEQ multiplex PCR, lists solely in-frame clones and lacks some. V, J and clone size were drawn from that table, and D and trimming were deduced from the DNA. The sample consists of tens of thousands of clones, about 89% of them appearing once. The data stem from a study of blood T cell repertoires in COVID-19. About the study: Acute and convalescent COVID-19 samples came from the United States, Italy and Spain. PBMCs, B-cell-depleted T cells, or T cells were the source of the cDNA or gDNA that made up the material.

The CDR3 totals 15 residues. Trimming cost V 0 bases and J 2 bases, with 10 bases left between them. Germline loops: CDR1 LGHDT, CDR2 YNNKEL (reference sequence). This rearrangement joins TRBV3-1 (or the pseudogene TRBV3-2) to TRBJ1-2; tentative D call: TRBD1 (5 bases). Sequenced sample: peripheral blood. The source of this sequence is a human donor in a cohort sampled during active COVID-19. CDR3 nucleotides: TGTGCCAGCAGCCAAGATGGGGGGAGGAACTATGGCTACACCTTC. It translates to CASSQDGGRNYGYTF.